These 13 T cell receptor beta chains originate from one sample sequenced in a study of radiation and T cells in renal cell carcinoma (dated by TCRdb to 2018 to 2020). The meaning of the sample's time point label: blood 2 weeks post-SBRT. In light of the paper, this sample's treatment or condition label describes: 15 Gy SBRT to primary tumor, nephrectomy 4 weeks later. The library was produced with the immunoSEQ multiplex PCR assay. This is the immuneACCESS table as TCRdb keeps it, with only in-frame sequences that have V and J called. A part of the clones is gone; compared with another copy, unresolved V genes explain less than half, and the rest is unexplained. The sample includes more than 95,000 clones, with around 82% observed a single time. Together, the top ten hold under 6.5% of the sample. Material: blood, obtained from a patient whose treatment included radiotherapy and nephrectomy. The receptors shown here come from a man over 45 with renal cell carcinoma.

The V and J genes are TRBV14 and TRBJ1-4; 8 bases are shared with TRBD1. CDR3 length: 15 amino acids. CDR1 is SGHDN, CDR2 FVKESK, per germline. V was clipped by 4 bases and J by 6 bases; unmatched bases: 7. CDR3: CASSLRTGSHEKLFF. The CDR3 DNA reads TGTGCCAGCAGCCTTCGGACAGGGTCGCATGAAAAACTGTTTTTT.

The chain links TRBV5-8 to TRBJ2-7; tentative D call: TRBD1 (6 bases). The CDR3 is 18 residues long. Trimming cost V 0 bases and J 2 bases, with 21 bases left between them. From germline, CDR1 is SGHTS and CDR2 YDEGEE. Written as DNA, the CDR3 is TGTGCCAGCAGCTTGGCTACGTCATCGGACAGCTACACCTACGAGCAGTACTTC. It encodes CASSLATSSDSYTYEQYF. The whole variable domain, filled in from reference TRBV5-8 and TRBJ2-7, reads EAGVTQSPTHLIKTRGQQATLRCSPISGHTSVYWYQQALGLGLQFLLWYDEGEERNRGNFPPRFSGRQFPNYSSELNVNALELEDSALYLCASSLATSSDSYTYEQYFGPGTRLTVT.

The V call is TRBV4-1, the J call TRBJ1-4, with 12 bases identical to TRBD1. V lost 0 bases to trimming and J lost 0 bases; unmatched junction nucleotides: 11. CDR3 length equals 21 residues. Looked up from germline, CDR1 is MGHRA and CDR2 is YSYEKL. The CDR3 DNA reads TGCGCCAGCAGCCAAGATCGGGGACAGGGGGCAAATTTGGCAACTAATGAAAAACTGTTTTTT. Its protein product is CASSQDRGQGANLATNEKLFF.

This chain links TRBV14 with TRBJ2-7, with 9 bases identical to TRBD1. The germline CDR1 and CDR2 sequences are SGHDN and FVKESK. V gave up 4 bases and J gave up 0 bases; unmatched junction bases: 4. This CDR3 is built from 15 residues. The chain's CDR3 is CASSLGTGPSYEQYF. CDR3 nucleotide sequence: TGTGCCAGCAGCCTCGGGACAGGGCCCTCCTACGAGCAGTACTTC.

This rearrangement joins TRBV6-1 to TRBJ2-1; D is perhaps TRBD1 (5 bases). V lost 6 bases and J 0 bases, leaving 12 bases between the germline ends. Germline V gives CDR1 MNHNS, CDR2 SASEGT. The CDR3 extends over 15 amino acids. The CDR3 coding sequence is TGTGCCAGCAGGATAGACAGAACCTCCTACAATGAGCAGTTCTTC. This codes for CASRIDRTSYNEQFF.

The rearrangement uses TRBV9 and TRBJ2-2; the D call may be TRBD1 or TRBD2 (5 bases each). CDR3 length: 17 amino acids. V was pared by 4 bases and J by 4 bases, with 20 bases between. Looked up from germline, CDR1 is SGDLS and CDR2 is YYNGEE. In nucleotides, the CDR3 is TGTGCCAGCAGCCCAACCACCTTGGGACGGTTCACCGGGGAGCTGTTTTTT. Translating it yields CASSPTTLGRFTGELFF.

The chain has TRBV5-5 and TRBJ2-5; tentative D call: TRBD2 (7 bases). Per germline, CDR1 SGHKS and CDR2 YYEKEE (reference sequence). This CDR3 contains 15 residues. Trimming took 2 bases from V and 5 from J, leaving 16 bases between them. DNA for the CDR3: TGTGCCAGCAGCTTTGAGGGCGGGGGCCAGGAGACCCAGTACTTC. Protein: CASSFEGGGQETQYF.

This clone was seen more than once but under ten times. CDR3 sequence (DNA): TGTGCCACCCAGGACGGGAACAATGAGCAGTTCTTC. Its protein is CATQDGNNEQFF. The chain joins TRBV6-4 to TRBJ2-1, with D possibly being TRBD2 (5 bases). V lost 10 bases and J lost 5, with 12 bases in between. CDR3 length: 12 residues. The germline V gene has CDR1 MRHNA and CDR2 SNTAGT.

This clone appeared many times. V and J are TRBV10-2 and TRBJ1-1; D is unclear. CDR3 length: 15 residues. Germline V CDR1 and CDR2: WSHSY, SAAADI. The ends were cut back, 2 bases at V and 4 bases at J, with 14 bases in the middle. CDR3 coding DNA: TGCGCCAGCAGTGAGGGCACCATGGGCGGCACTGAAGCTTTCTTT. Translating it yields CASSEGTMGGTEAFF.

The V gene is TRBV2, the J gene TRBJ2-4; no clear D gene. Per the germline V gene, CDR1 is SNHLY and CDR2 is FYNNEI. V gave up 3 bases and J gave up 13 bases, with 19 bases separating them. This CDR3 is built from 14 residues. CDR3 nucleotide sequence: TGTGCCAGCAGTGAGGGATTAGTGAAACATGGGCAGTACTTC. It translates to CASSEGLVKHGQYF.

This chain joins TRBV5-1 and TRBJ2-2, with D uncertain. The CDR3 runs 15 residues. Germline-derived CDR1 and CDR2 are SGHRS and YFSETQ. V gave up 5 bases and J gave up 4 bases, with 15 bases separating them. The CDR3 DNA reads TGCGCCAGCAGAGCTCGGCAGGTTCTCACCGGGGAGCTGTTTTTT. Its protein product is CASRARQVLTGELFF.

This chain links TRBV29-1 with TRBJ2-7; 7 nucleotides match TRBD1. V dropped 4 bases and J dropped 1; count of bases not matched to a gene: 10. The length of the CDR3 is 15 residues. Germline V gives CDR1 SQVTM, CDR2 ANQGSEA. The CDR3 here is CSVVPWDSRSYEQYF. In nucleotides, the CDR3 is TGCAGCGTTGTTCCCTGGGACAGCCGGTCCTACGAGCAGTACTTC.

As concerns this clone: Its ends do not fully match the called genes, so a read error is possible. The chain is built from TRBV6-4 and TRBJ1-5; D is unresolved. Germline V gene sequence: CDR1 MRHNA, CDR2 SNTAGT. The CDR3 totals 14 residues. CDR3 sequence: CASIPPDGDHPQHF. The CDR3 nucleotides are TGTGCCAGCATCCCCCCGGACGGGGATCACCCCCAGCATTTT.